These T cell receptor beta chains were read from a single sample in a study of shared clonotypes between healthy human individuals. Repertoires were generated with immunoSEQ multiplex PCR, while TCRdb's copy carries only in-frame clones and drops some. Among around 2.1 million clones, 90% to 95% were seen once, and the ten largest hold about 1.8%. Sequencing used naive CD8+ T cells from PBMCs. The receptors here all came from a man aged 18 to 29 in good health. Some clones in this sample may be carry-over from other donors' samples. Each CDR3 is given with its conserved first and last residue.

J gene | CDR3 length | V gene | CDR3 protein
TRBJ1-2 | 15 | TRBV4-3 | CASSQGTGRGGGYTF
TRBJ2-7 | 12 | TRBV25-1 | CASSPGVYEQYF
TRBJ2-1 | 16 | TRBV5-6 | CASSWGGQFTTNEQFF
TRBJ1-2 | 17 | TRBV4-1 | CASSPVSTAADHYGYTF
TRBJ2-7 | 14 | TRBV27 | CASTRGTLNDEQYF
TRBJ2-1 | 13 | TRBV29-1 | CSVRGGNYNEQFF
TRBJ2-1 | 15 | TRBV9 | CASSLRGYSYNEQFF
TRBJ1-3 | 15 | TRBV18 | CASSPSRYSGNTIYF
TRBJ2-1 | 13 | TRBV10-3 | CAISYKGLAEQFF
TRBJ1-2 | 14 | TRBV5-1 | CASSVGTGGYGYTF
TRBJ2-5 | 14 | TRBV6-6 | CASSYSGLKETQYF
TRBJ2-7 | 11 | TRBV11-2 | CASSETYEQYF
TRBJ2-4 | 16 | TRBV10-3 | CAISPETLGAKNIQYF
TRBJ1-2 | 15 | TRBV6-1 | CASSDAHRDVYGYTF
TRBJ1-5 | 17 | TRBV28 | CASSLSFRGASNQPQHF
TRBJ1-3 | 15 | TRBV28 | CASSLSVLLGNTIYF
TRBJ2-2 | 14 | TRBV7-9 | CASKAGTSDGELFF
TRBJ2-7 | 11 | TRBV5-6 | CASSGAYEQYF
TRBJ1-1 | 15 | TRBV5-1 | CASSYFIQGNTEAFF
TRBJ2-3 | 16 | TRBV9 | CASSGSLAGEPDTQYF
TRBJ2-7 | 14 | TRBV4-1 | CASSQGRSNYEQYF
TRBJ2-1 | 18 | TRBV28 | CASSLRKPGVEGVHEQFF
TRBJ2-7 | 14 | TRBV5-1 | CASSGGVSSYEQYF
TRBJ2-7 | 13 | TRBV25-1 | CASSDGNSYEQYF
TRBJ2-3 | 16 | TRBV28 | CASSPLTSGIFGTQYF
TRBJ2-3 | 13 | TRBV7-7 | CASSLVTGDTQYF
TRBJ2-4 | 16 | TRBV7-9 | CASSPRQGFAKNIQYF
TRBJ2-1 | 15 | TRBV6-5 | CASSYREPRGDEQFF
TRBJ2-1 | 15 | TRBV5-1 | CASSVRDRGLNEQFF
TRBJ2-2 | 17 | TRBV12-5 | CASGLVRLGDDTGELFF
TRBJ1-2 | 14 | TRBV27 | CASTSSGLGYGYTF
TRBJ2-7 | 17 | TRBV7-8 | CASSFETAHRVSYEQYF
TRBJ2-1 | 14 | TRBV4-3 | CASSPRSFGNEQFF
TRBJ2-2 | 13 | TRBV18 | CASSTPSTGELFF
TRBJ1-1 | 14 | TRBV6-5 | CASSYRTGGREAFF
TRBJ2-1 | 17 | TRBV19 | CASSMEGGLDYYNEQFF
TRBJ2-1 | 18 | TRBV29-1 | CSVVGLAGGRSSYNEQFF
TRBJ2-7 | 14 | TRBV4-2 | CASSQDTEGLEQYF
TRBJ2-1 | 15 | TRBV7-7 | CASSSTTSGSNEQFF
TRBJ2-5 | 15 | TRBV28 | CASSGSVRVQETQYF
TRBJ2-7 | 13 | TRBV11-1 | CASSLSGTYEQYF